This T cell receptor (beta chain) was captured in a study of T cells after somatic rescue of genetic block. Germline V gene lookup returns CDR1 LNHDA and CDR2 SQIVND (reference sequence). V dropped 5 bases and J dropped 0 bases, with 11 bases sitting between them. The CDR3 totals 14 residues. The assay was immunoSEQ multiplex PCR, and TCRdb's table has in-frame clones only and misses some. This table holds approximately 88,000 clones, approximately 90% found once. The origin of this receptor is a woman aged 18-29 years. The source material was peripheral blood mononuclear cells (PBMCs). The V gene is TRBV19, the J gene TRBJ2-7; maybe TRBD2 (5 bases). In DNA, the CDR3 is TGTGCCAGTAGTCCGCGGGCATACTCCTACGAGCAGTACTTC. It is translated as CASSPRAYSYEQYF.